Following are 27 T cell receptor beta chains from one sample sequenced in a study of CD4 T cells in relation to SARS-CoV-2 and coronaviruses. Their target antigens are unknown. Sequencing was performed with immunoSEQ multiplex PCR; in TCRdb, only in-frame clones are kept and a portion is missing. Of 43,000 or so clones detected, roughly 82% appear once; the ten largest clones hold 1.4%. Input material: naive CD4+ T cells from PBMCs, cultured in vitro. As for subset: naive CD4+ T cells isolated by negative enrichment. Receptors were obtained from an adult with COVID-19.

The rearrangement links TRBV18 to TRBJ1-6; 8 positions match TRBD1. Germline V gives CDR1 KGHSH, CDR2 LQKENI. V shed 3 bases, J shed 8 bases, and the junction held 0 bases outside the gene matches. This CDR3 has 13 residues. The CDR3 DNA sequence: TGTGCCAGCTCACCGGACAGGGATTCACCCCTCCACTTT. As protein: CASSPDRDSPLHF.

The rearrangement joins TRBV7-2 to TRBJ2-3, with 14 bases lining up with TRBD2. Germline lookup yields CDR1 SGHTA and CDR2 FQGNSA. The CDR3 is made up of 16 amino acids. With 5 bases clipped from V and 6 bases from J, the junction kept 7 bases outside the gene matches. The CDR3 spells CASSAGLAGGEDTQYF. The CDR3 DNA follows: TGTGCCAGCAGCGCCGGACTAGCGGGAGGTGAGGATACGCAGTATTTT.

This chain links TRBV2 with TRBJ2-7; 9 nucleotides line up with TRBD1. V dropped 6 bases and J dropped 3; count of bases not matched to a gene: 6. The germline CDR1 and CDR2 sequences are SNHLY and FYNNEI. This CDR3 comprises 14 residues. CDR3 sequence: CASSPGTGIYEQYF. CDR3 sequence (DNA): TGTGCCAGCAGCCCCGGGACAGGGATCTACGAGCAGTACTTC. Based on the CDR3 plus reference TRBV2 and TRBJ2-7, the full variable domain is EPEVTQTPSHQVTQMGQEVILRCVPISNHLYFYWYRQILGQKVEFLVSFYNNEISEKSEIFDDQFSVERPDGSNFTLKIRSTKLEDSAMYFCASSPGTGIYEQYFGPGTRLTVT.

In its sample, this clone was seen once. This rearrangement joins TRBV12-3 or TRBV12-4 to TRBJ2-5; TRBD1 agrees at 8 bases. After removal of 3 bases from V and 5 bases from J, the junction contained 2 bases not matched to a gene. The CDR3 length is 13 residues. CDR3 DNA sequence: TGTGCCAGCAGTTTTGCAGGGGGCGAGACCCAGTACTTC. It codes for CASSFAGGETQYF.

CDR3 protein: CAILRTDGYEQYF. CDR3 coding DNA: TGTGCCATCTTAAGGACAGACGGCTACGAGCAGTACTTC. The chain couples TRBV10-3 to TRBJ2-7; possible D gene TRBD1, 6 bases. The CDR3 runs 13 residues. V shed 8 bases and J shed 3 bases, with 14 bases lying between them. CDR1 ENHRY and CDR2 SYGVKD come from the germline V gene.

The chain couples TRBV4-1 to TRBJ2-1; the match to TRBD1 covers 9 bases. This CDR3 has 17 amino acids. CDR1 and CDR2 (germline): MGHRA, YSYEKL. Losses at the gene ends were 0 bases for V and 1 base for J; bases not matched to a gene: 4. The CDR3 is CASSQDPGTGSYNEQFF. The CDR3 DNA is TGCGCCAGCAGCCAAGATCCCGGGACAGGGTCCTACAATGAGCAGTTCTTC.

The V gene is TRBV28, the J gene TRBJ2-7, with D possibly being TRBD2 (5 bases). The CDR3 runs to 14 residues. Trimming stripped 5 bases from V and 1 base from J, with 12 bases between. Germline CDR1 reads MDHEN; CDR2 reads SYDVKM. This CDR3 is CASSPVTGSYEQYF. Here the CDR3 DNA reads TGTGCCAGCAGTCCGGTGACGGGATCCTACGAGCAGTACTTC.

This clone was picked up a small number of times. The chain uses TRBV7-9 and TRBJ2-2, with TRBD2 identical over 7 bases. The CDR3 runs 15 residues. V lost 5 bases to trimming and J lost 2 bases; unmatched junction nucleotides: 5. Germline loops: CDR1 SEHNR, CDR2 FQNEAQ (reference sequence). The CDR3 is CASSQPGLNTGELFF. In DNA form, the CDR3 reads TGTGCCAGCAGCCAACCGGGACTAAACACCGGGGAGCTGTTTTTT.

There are a few counts of this clone. The chain couples TRBV20-1 to TRBJ2-7; 9 bases align to TRBD2. CDR1 and CDR2 from the germline V gene are DFQATT and SNEGSKA (reference sequence). V lost 3 bases and J lost 6; bases outside the gene matches: 9. CDR3 length: 14 residues. CDR3 DNA: TGCAGTGCTAGTGTAGCGGGAGTTCCCTCCGAGCAGTACTTC. This sequence encodes CSASVAGVPSEQYF.

The count of this clone is one. The V call is TRBV9, the J call TRBJ2-7; either TRBD1 or TRBD2 may fit D (5 bases each). V was shortened by 2 bases and J by 3 bases, with 12 bases between the two germline ends. The CDR3 has 14 amino acids. The V gene's germline CDR1 is SGDLS and CDR2 YYNGEE. The CDR3 region has the DNA TGTGCCAGCAGCGTGCTTGGGACGGGCTACGAGCAGTACTTC. Amino acids: CASSVLGTGYEQYF.

J is TRBJ2-3 and V is TRBV30; D is unresolved. The CDR3 sequence is 14 residues long. V lost 3 bases and J 0 bases, leaving 10 bases between the germline ends. Germline CDR1 GTSNPN, CDR2 SVGIG (reference sequence). The CDR3: CAWRLSTSTDTQYF. CDR3 coding DNA: TGTGCCTGGAGACTCAGTACTAGCACAGATACGCAGTATTTT.

V usage is TRBV5-1 and J usage is TRBJ2-3, with 10 bases fitting TRBD2. Germline V gene data show CDR1 as SGHRS and CDR2 as YFSETQ. V was pared by 6 bases and J by 2 bases, with 6 bases of the junction left unmatched. This CDR3 spans 15 amino acids. CDR3 in DNA: TGCGCCAGCATCGGGCTAGCGGGAGCCACAGATACGCAGTATTTT. Its protein product is CASIGLAGATDTQYF.

This sequence joins TRBV14 and TRBJ2-7, with D possibly TRBD1 on 5 matching bases. The CDR3 loop spans 14 amino acids. Germline V lookup: CDR1 SGHDN, CDR2 FVKESK. V was shortened by 7 bases and J by 6 bases, with 19 bases between the two germline ends. The CDR3 loop is CASIFMWTIGEQYF. The DNA for the CDR3 is TGTGCCAGCATCTTCATGTGGACAATCGGCGAGCAGTACTTC.

The chain combines TRBV21-1 with TRBJ2-7. TRBV21-1 is designated a pseudogene. The length of the CDR3 is 14 residues. CDR3 sequence reads: CASSNVIQTREQYF. CDR3 bases: TGTGCCAGCAGCAATGTCATTCAAACCCGCGAGCAGTACTTC.

The sample holds a few counts of this clone. V usage is TRBV6-5 and J usage is TRBJ2-7, with 8 nucleotides matching TRBD2. V lost 4 bases to trimming and J lost 4 bases; unmatched junction nucleotides: 9. Germline V lookup: CDR1 MNHEY, CDR2 SVGAGI. This CDR3 is built from 15 residues. CDR3 residues: CASSSPGGRLYEQYF. CDR3 sequence (DNA): TGTGCCAGCAGTTCCCCGGGGGGGCGCCTTTACGAGCAGTACTTC.

V is TRBV6-5 and J is TRBJ1-2, with D tentatively TRBD1 (6 bases). V lost 7 bases and J 4 bases, leaving 16 bases between the germline ends. The CDR3 is made up of 14 amino acids. Germline V gene sequence: CDR1 MNHEY, CDR2 SVGAGI. CDR3 in amino acids: CASILGGGTYGYTF. In nucleotides, the CDR3 is TGTGCCAGCATCCTAGGGGGGGGTACCTATGGCTACACCTTC.

J is TRBJ2-3 and V is TRBV27; 8 bases match TRBD2. The CDR3 totals 17 residues. CDR1 is MNHEY and CDR2 is SMNVEV in the germline V gene (reference sequence). The J segment lost 3 bases and the V segment lost 4 bases, leaving 12 bases of the junction unmatched. The CDR3: CASSSRRLSSGTDTQYF. The CDR3 DNA follows: TGTGCCAGCAGTTCTCGGAGACTCTCTAGCGGGACAGATACGCAGTATTTT.

This rearrangement joins TRBV28 to TRBJ2-6; D possibly corresponds to TRBD2 (6 bases). CDR3 length: 16 amino acids. Germline-derived CDR1 and CDR2 are MDHEN and SYDVKM. Trimming removed 5 bases from V and 0 bases from J, with 11 bases in between. The DNA for the CDR3 is TGTGCCAGCAGTCCTCCCGGGAGCTCTGGGGCCAACGTCCTGACTTTC. This gives the protein CASSPPGSSGANVLTF.

This clone came up once. This sequence joins TRBV9 and TRBJ2-3; 12 bases match TRBD2. V trimming: 3 bases; J trimming: 6 bases; junction bases outside the gene matches: 5. CDR1 SGDLS and CDR2 YYNGEE come from the germline V gene. The length of the CDR3 is 15 residues. The CDR3 is CASSASGRAGDTQYF. CDR3 DNA sequence: TGTGCCAGCAGCGCTAGCGGGAGGGCCGGGGATACGCAGTATTTT. The variable domain in full, with the rest retrieved from reference TRBV9 and TRBJ2-3, is DSGVTQTPKHLITATGQRVTLRCSPRSGDLSVYWYQQSLDQGLQFLIQYYNGEERAKGNILERFSAQQFPDLHSELNLSSLELGDSALYFCASSASGRAGDTQYFGPGTRLTVL.

The chain has TRBV3-1 (or the pseudogene TRBV3-2) and TRBJ2-7; D perhaps matches TRBD1 (6 bases). The CDR3 is 12 residues long. V lost 3 bases, J lost 4 bases, and 7 bases lay in between. CDR1 is LGHDT and CDR2 is YNNKEL in the germline V gene (reference sequence). CDR3 region: CASSHQGYEQYF. CDR3 in DNA: TGTGCCAGCAGCCACCAGGGGTACGAGCAGTACTTC.

The CDR3 here is CASSSDGTVDNSPLHF. CDR3 sequence (DNA): TGTGCCAGCAGCTCGGACGGGACCGTGGATAATTCACCCCTCCACTTT. V is TRBV7-9 and J is TRBJ1-6, with D possibly TRBD1 on 5 matching bases. Trimming left V 4 bases short and J 5 bases short, with 15 bases between. This CDR3 contains 16 residues. Germline V gene sequence: CDR1 SEHNR, CDR2 FQNEAQ (reference sequence).

The V gene is TRBV5-1, the J gene TRBJ2-7, with 9 bases fitting TRBD1. The ends lost 2 bases at V and 2 bases at J; junction bases unmatched: 14. Germline V gene lookup returns CDR1 SGHRS and CDR2 YFSETQ. CDR3 length equals 18 residues. CDR3 sequence: CASSFSTTPGQGAYEQYF. DNA for the CDR3: TGCGCCAGCAGCTTCTCAACTACCCCGGGACAGGGCGCCTACGAGCAGTACTTC.

The chain couples TRBV10-3 to TRBJ2-1; tentatively, D is TRBD1 or TRBD2 (5 bases each). The CDR3 has 12 amino acids. The V and J ends lost 3 bases and 9 bases respectively, with 9 bases between them. Per the germline V gene, CDR1 is ENHRY and CDR2 is SYGVKD. CDR3 protein: CAISEQAGEQFF. For the CDR3, the DNA is TGTGCCATCAGTGAACAGGCGGGTGAGCAGTTCTTC.

The sample holds one count of this clone. The chain uses TRBV6-6 and TRBJ2-5; D might be TRBD1 or TRBD2, each matching 5 bases. The CDR3 is 14 residues long. Per germline, CDR1 MNHNY and CDR2 SVGAGI (reference sequence). V lost 5 bases and J lost 4, with 14 bases in between. The CDR3 bases are TGTGCCAGCAGTCTAAGAGAGAGGGGAGAGACCCAGTACTTC. The encoded protein is CASSLRERGETQYF.

The chain has TRBV6-1 and TRBJ2-7; D gene uncertain. The CDR3 covers 11 residues. Trimming took 3 bases from V and 1 from J, leaving 1 base between them. Germline lookup yields CDR1 MNHNS and CDR2 SASEGT. The CDR3 region has the DNA TGTGCCAGCAGTGATTCCTACGAGCAGTACTTC. Translated, it gives CASSDSYEQYF.

The rearrangement joins TRBV30 to TRBJ1-5, with 7 bases identical to TRBD1. V lost 2 bases and J lost 7; bases outside the gene matches: 2. CDR3 length: 12 amino acids. Germline V gene sequence: CDR1 GTSNPN, CDR2 SVGIG (reference sequence). As DNA, the CDR3 is TGTGCCTGGAGTCAGGGGGACCAGCCCCAGCATTTT. Translating gives CAWSQGDQPQHF.

The rearrangement joins TRBV7-9 to TRBJ2-1; possibly TRBD1 or TRBD2 for D (5 bases each). CDR1 SEHNR and CDR2 FQNEAQ come from the germline V gene (reference sequence). The CDR3 is made up of 15 amino acids. With 1 base removed from V and 4 bases from J, the gap between germline ends came to 11 bases. CDR3 nucleotides: TGTGCCAGCAGCTTAGAGGGACGTGCTTACAATGAGCAGTTCTTC. This encodes CASSLEGRAYNEQFF.